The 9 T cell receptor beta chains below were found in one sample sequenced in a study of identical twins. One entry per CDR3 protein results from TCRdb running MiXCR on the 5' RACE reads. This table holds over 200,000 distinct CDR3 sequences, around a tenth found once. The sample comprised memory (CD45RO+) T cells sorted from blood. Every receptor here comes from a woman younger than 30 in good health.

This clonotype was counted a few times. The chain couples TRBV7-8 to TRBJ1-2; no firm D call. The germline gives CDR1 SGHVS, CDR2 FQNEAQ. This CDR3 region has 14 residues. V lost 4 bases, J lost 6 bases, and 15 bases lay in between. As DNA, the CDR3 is TGTGCCAGCAGCTCGGGGAAGAGTGGGGATGGCTACACCTTC. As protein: CASSSGKSGDGYTF.

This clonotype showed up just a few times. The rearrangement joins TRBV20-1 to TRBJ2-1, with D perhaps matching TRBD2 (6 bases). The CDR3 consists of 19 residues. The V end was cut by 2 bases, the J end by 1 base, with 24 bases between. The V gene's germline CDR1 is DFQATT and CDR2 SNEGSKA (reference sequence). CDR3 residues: CSARPRPVLGGASYNEQFF. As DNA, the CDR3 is TGCAGTGCTAGACCTCGACCCGTCCTGGGCGGGGCGTCCTACAATGAGCAGTTCTTC.

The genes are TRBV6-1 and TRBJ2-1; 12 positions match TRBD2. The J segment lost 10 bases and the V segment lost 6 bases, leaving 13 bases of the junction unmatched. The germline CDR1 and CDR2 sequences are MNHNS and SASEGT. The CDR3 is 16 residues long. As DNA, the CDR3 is TGTGCCAGCAGCGATCCGCGGACTAGCGGGATCGAAGAGCAGTTCTTC. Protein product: CASSDPRTSGIEEQFF.

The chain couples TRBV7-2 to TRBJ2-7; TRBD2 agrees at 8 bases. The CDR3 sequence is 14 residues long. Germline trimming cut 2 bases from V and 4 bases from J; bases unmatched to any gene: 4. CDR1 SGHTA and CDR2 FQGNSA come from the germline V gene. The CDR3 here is CASSLSASGYEQYF. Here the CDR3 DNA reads TGTGCCAGCAGCTTATCGGCTAGCGGGTACGAGCAGTACTTC.

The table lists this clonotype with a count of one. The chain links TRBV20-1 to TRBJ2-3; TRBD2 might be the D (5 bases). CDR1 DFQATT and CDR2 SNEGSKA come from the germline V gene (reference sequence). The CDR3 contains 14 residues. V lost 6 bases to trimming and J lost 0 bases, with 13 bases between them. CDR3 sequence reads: CSAVRGDSTDTQYF. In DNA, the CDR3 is TGCAGTGCCGTCCGGGGAGACAGCACAGATACGCAGTATTTT.

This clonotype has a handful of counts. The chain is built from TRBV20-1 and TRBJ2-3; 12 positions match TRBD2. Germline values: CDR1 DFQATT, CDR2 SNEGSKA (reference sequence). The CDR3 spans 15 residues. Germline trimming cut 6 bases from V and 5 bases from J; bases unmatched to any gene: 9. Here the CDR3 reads CSAHKTSGRGDTQYF. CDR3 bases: TGCAGTGCCCACAAGACTAGCGGGAGAGGAGATACGCAGTATTTT.

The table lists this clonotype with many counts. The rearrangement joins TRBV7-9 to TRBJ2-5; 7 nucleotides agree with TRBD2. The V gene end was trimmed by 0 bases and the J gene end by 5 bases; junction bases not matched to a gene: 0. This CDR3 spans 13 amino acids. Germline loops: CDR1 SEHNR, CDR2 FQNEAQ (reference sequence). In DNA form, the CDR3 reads TGTGCCAGCAGCTTAGCGGGAGGGGAGACCCAGTACTTC. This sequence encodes CASSLAGGETQYF.

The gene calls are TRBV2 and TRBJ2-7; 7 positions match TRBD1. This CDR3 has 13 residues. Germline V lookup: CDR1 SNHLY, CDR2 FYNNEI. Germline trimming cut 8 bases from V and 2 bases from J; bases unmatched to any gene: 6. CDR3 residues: CASLGTVAYEQYF. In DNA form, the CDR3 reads TGTGCCAGCCTCGGGACAGTGGCCTACGAGCAGTACTTC.

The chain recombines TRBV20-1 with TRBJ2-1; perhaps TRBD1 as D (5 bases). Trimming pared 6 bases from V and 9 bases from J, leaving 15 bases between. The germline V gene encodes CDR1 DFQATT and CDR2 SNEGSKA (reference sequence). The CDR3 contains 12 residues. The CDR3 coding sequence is TGCAGTGCAAGACAGACCCGCGGTGAGCAGTTCTTC. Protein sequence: CSARQTRGEQFF.